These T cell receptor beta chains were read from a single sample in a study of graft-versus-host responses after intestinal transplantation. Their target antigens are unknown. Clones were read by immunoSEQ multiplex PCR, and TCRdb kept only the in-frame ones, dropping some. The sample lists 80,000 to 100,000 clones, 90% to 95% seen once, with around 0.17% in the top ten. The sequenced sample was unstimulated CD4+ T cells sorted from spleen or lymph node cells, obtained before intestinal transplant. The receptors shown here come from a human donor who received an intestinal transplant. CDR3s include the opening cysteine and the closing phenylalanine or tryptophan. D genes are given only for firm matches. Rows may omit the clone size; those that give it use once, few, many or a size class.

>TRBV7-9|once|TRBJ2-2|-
TGTGCCAGCAGCCGAGCGGTCACCGGGGAGCTGTTTTTT
CASSRAVTGELFF
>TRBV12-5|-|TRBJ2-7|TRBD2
TGTGCTAGTGCCCCCACGACTAGCGGGTGGTACGAGCAGTACTTC
CASAPTTSGWYEQYF
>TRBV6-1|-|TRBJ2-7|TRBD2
TGTGCCAGCAGTATAGCGGGAGACTACTCCTACGAGCAGTACTTC
CASSIAGDYSYEQYF
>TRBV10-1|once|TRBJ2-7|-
TGCGCCAGCAGTGATGCTAGCGCGCGTCGAGAGCAGTACTTC
CASSDASARREQYF
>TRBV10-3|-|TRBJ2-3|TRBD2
TGTGCCATCAGTGACCGACTAGCGGGAGGATATACGCAGTATTTT
CAISDRLAGGYTQYF
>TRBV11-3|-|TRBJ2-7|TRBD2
TGTGCCAGCAGCCCCCCGGCGGGGGTTGGCGAGCAGTACTTC
CASSPPAGVGEQYF
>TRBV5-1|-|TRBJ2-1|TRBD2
TGCGCCAGCAGCTTGCTAGCGGGGCTTTACAATGAGCAGTTCTTC
CASSLLAGLYNEQFF
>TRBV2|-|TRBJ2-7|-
TGTGCCAGCAGTCGCCCTAGAAGCTACGAGCAGTACTTC
CASSRPRSYEQYF
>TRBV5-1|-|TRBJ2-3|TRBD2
TGCGCCAGCAGCTTGGCCGTAGCGGGACGCACAGATACGCAGTATTTT
CASSLAVAGRTDTQYF
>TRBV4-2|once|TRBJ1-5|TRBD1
TGTGCCAGCAGCCTGCTCGGACAGGGCAATCAGCCCCAGCATTTT
CASSLLGQGNQPQHF
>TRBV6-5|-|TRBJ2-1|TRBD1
TGTGCCAGCCGTAGGGACAGGGGGCGTAATGAGCAGTTCTTC
CASRRDRGRNEQFF